These 24 T cell receptor beta chains share one sample of origin, sequenced in a study of shared clonotypes between healthy human individuals (TCRdb year 2020). Library preparation used the immunoSEQ multiplex PCR assay. TCRdb holds this immuneACCESS table with in-frame rearrangements only. Some clones are missing; in checked studies, unresolved V genes explain under half, and the rest has no known cause. The sample profile shows some 1 million clones; about three quarters of them were found once. Together, the top ten hold 1.4% of the sample. Material: memory CD4+ T cells sorted from blood. Sample cell subset or site, as interpreted from the label and publication: CD45RA-negative fraction. The receptors stem from a man younger than 30 in good health.

V gene TRBV4-3 combines with J gene TRBJ2-7, with 11 nucleotides matching TRBD2. V dropped 1 base and J dropped 2; count of bases not matched to a gene: 7. CDR3 length: 17 residues. Germline CDR1 and CDR2: LGHNA and YSLEER. The CDR3 DNA follows: TGCGCCAGCAGCCAAGGGCTAGCGGGAGGAACGACCTACGAGCAGTACTTC. Amino acid sequence: CASSQGLAGGTTYEQYF.

V and J are TRBV19 and TRBJ1-4; TRBD1 might be the D (5 bases). Germline V lookup: CDR1 LNHDA, CDR2 SQIVND (reference sequence). The CDR3 spans 13 residues. V lost 3 bases to trimming and J lost 10 bases, with 12 bases between them. CDR3 sequence: CASSIGRGGKLFF. The CDR3 nucleotides are TGTGCCAGTAGTATCGGCCGGGGGGGAAAACTGTTTTTT.

This clone was seen a single time. Additional DNA sequences in this sample encode the identical CDR3. This chain uses TRBV7-2 with TRBJ1-5; D gene uncertain. CDR1 SGHTA and CDR2 FQGNSA come from the germline V gene. V dropped 5 bases and J dropped 0 bases, with 2 bases sitting between them. The CDR3 runs 12 residues. The CDR3 nucleotides read TGTGCCAGCAGCCCTAGCAATCAGCCCCAGCATTTT. Amino acids: CASSPSNQPQHF.

This clone appeared once. The same CDR3 also results from other DNA sequences found in this sample. The chain links TRBV5-1 to TRBJ2-1, with D maybe TRBD2 (5 bases). Germline assignment: CDR1 SGHRS and CDR2 YFSETQ. The CDR3 consists of 14 residues. Deletions cut 2 bases from V and 2 bases from J, with 8 bases between. CDR3: CASSLAVTYNEQFF. Here the CDR3 DNA reads TGCGCCAGCAGCTTAGCGGTCACCTACAATGAGCAGTTCTTC.

Concerning this clone: Other DNA sequences in the sample encode the same CDR3. The V and J genes are TRBV11-2 and TRBJ1-4; D might be TRBD1 (5 bases). CDR1 is SGHAT and CDR2 is FQNNGV in the germline V gene. The CDR3 covers 14 residues. V was shortened by 0 bases and J by 4 bases, with 6 bases between the two germline ends. The CDR3 loop reads CASSLDQGNEKLFF. The CDR3 DNA reads as TGTGCCAGCAGCTTAGATCAGGGTAATGAAAAACTGTTTTTT.

As regards this clone: Additional DNA sequences in this sample encode the identical CDR3. This rearrangement joins TRBV18 to TRBJ1-1; maybe TRBD1 (5 bases). Trimming removed 6 bases at V and 5 bases at J, with 16 bases between. Germline V gene data show CDR1 as KGHSH and CDR2 as LQKENI. The CDR3 loop spans 14 amino acids. The chain's CDR3 is CASSPEVGGTEAFF. In DNA, the CDR3 is TGTGCCAGCTCGCCCGAAGTCGGGGGGACTGAAGCTTTCTTT.

V and J are TRBV19 and TRBJ2-7; 8 bases line up with TRBD1. Looked up from germline, CDR1 is LNHDA and CDR2 is SQIVND (reference sequence). V lost 7 bases to trimming and J lost 0 bases; unmatched junction nucleotides: 5. The CDR3 has 14 residues. The CDR3 DNA sequence: TGTGCCAGTAAATGGGACAGGAGCTCCTACGAGCAGTACTTC. Translated, it gives CASKWDRSSYEQYF. The full variable domain, in which reference TRBV19 and TRBJ2-7 provide the parts outside the CDR3, is DGGITQSPKYLFRKEGQNVTLSCEQNLNHDAMYWYRQDPGQGLRLIYYSQIVNDFQKGDIAEGYSVSREKKESFPLTVTSAQKNPTAFYLCASKWDRSSYEQYFGPGTRLTVT.

The CDR3, as DNA: TGCGCCAGCAGTGACCACAGGGGGCTTATCGCAGATACGCAGTATTTT. It encodes CASSDHRGLIADTQYF. The J gene is TRBJ2-3, the V gene TRBV10-1, with TRBD1 matching 9 bases. With 3 bases clipped from V and 4 bases from J, the junction kept 8 bases outside the gene matches. This CDR3 spans 16 amino acids. Per the germline V gene, CDR1 is WNHNN and CDR2 is SYGVQD (reference sequence).

V usage is TRBV7-2 and J usage is TRBJ2-3, with D maybe TRBD1 (7 bases). Trimming removed 5 bases from V and 6 bases from J, with 18 bases in between. Germline CDR1 reads SGHTA; CDR2 reads FQGNSA. The CDR3 is 15 residues long. CDR3 sequence reads: CASSPRTGAGDTQYF. DNA for the CDR3: TGTGCCAGCAGCCCCCGGACAGGCGCGGGGGATACGCAGTATTTT. Variable domain in full (rest from reference TRBV7-2 and TRBJ2-3): GAGVSQSPSNKVTEKGKDVELRCDPISGHTALYWYRQSLGQGLEFLIYFQGNSAPDKSGLPSDRFSAERTGGSVSTLTIQRTQQEDSAVYLCASSPRTGAGDTQYFGPGTRLTVL.

The chain recombines TRBV9 with TRBJ1-2, with 8 bases aligning to TRBD1. V shed 0 bases, J shed 7 bases, and the junction held 5 bases outside the gene matches. The germline CDR1 and CDR2 sequences are SGDLS and YYNGEE. The CDR3 runs 14 residues. The DNA of the CDR3 is TGTGCCAGCAGCGTAGCGAACAGGGGGGGTGGCTACACCTTC. Its protein is CASSVANRGGGYTF.

The gene calls are TRBV27 and TRBJ1-6; unclear D gene. CDR1 is MNHEY, CDR2 SMNVEV, per germline (reference sequence). This CDR3 comprises 15 residues. The V end lost 2 bases, the J end lost 9 bases, and 14 bases lay between the germline ends. CDR3 amino acids: CASSLGSGVASPLHF. DNA of the CDR3: TGTGCCAGCAGTTTAGGTTCCGGGGTCGCTTCACCCCTCCACTTT.

The chain is built from TRBV28 and TRBJ1-5; 9 bases are shared with TRBD1. The CDR3 is 16 residues long. From germline, CDR1 is MDHEN and CDR2 SYDVKM. V dropped 8 bases and J dropped 2; count of bases not matched to a gene: 10. CDR3: CASLPTGGLGNQPQHF. In nucleotides, the CDR3 is TGTGCCAGCCTACCGACAGGGGGGTTGGGCAATCAGCCCCAGCATTTT.

This chain links TRBV4-1 with TRBJ2-1; D is perhaps TRBD1 (6 bases). The CDR3 spans 18 residues. With 0 bases removed from V and 5 bases from J, the gap between germline ends came to 20 bases. The germline V gene encodes CDR1 MGHRA and CDR2 YSYEKL. This CDR3 is CASSQDRFGRTVDNEQFF. The CDR3 DNA is TGCGCCAGCAGCCAAGATCGGTTCGGACGGACAGTAGACAATGAGCAGTTCTTC.

This clone has just a few counts. The gene calls are TRBV27 and TRBJ2-7; TRBD2 is a possible D gene (5 bases). V lost 5 bases, J lost 6 bases, and 20 bases lay in between. Germline CDR1 MNHEY, CDR2 SMNVEV (reference sequence). This CDR3 is 15 amino acids long. This chain's CDR3 is CASSPGLRIPLEQYF. CDR3 nucleotides: TGTGCCAGCAGTCCCGGACTCCGAATCCCGCTCGAGCAGTACTTC.

The V gene is TRBV10-3, the J gene TRBJ2-3; TRBD2 might be the D (6 bases). Germline-derived CDR1 and CDR2 are ENHRY and SYGVKD. Trimming left V 0 bases short and J 4 bases short, with 14 bases between. This CDR3 spans 16 amino acids. The CDR3 sequence: CAISESTGVGSDTQYF. The DNA for the CDR3 is TGTGCCATCAGTGAGTCGACGGGAGTCGGGTCAGATACGCAGTATTTT.

This clone was counted once. The J gene is TRBJ2-3, the V gene TRBV7-9; 7 nucleotides agree with TRBD1. The V gene end was trimmed by 5 bases and the J gene end by 2 bases; junction bases not matched to a gene: 7. Looked up from germline, CDR1 is SEHNR and CDR2 is FQNEAQ (reference sequence). This CDR3 is built from 15 residues. This CDR3 reads CASSETGTDTDTQYF. The CDR3 DNA is TGTGCCAGCAGCGAAACCGGGACAGACACAGATACGCAGTATTTT.

This rearrangement joins TRBV2 to TRBJ2-3; D may correspond to TRBD1 or TRBD2 (6 bases each). CDR3 length: 15 residues. Germline CDR1 and CDR2: SNHLY and FYNNEI. The ends were cut back, 6 bases at V and 5 bases at J, with 18 bases in the middle. CDR3 DNA: TGTGCCAGCAGGCCCCCTCCGGGGGCCCGAGATACGCAGTATTTT. This gives the protein CASRPPPGARDTQYF. Combining the CDR3 with reference TRBV2 and TRBJ2-3 gives the whole variable domain EPEVTQTPSHQVTQMGQEVILRCVPISNHLYFYWYRQILGQKVEFLVSFYNNEISEKSEIFDDQFSVERPDGSNFTLKIRSTKLEDSAMYFCASRPPPGARDTQYFGPGTRLTVL.

The chain couples TRBV5-6 to TRBJ1-2; 7 bases fit TRBD1. The CDR3 runs 14 residues. The germline gives CDR1 SGHDT, CDR2 YYEEEE. With 4 bases clipped from V and 7 bases from J, the junction kept 10 bases outside the gene matches. CDR3: CASSRWLGTAGYTF. The CDR3 region has the DNA TGTGCCAGCAGCCGATGGTTGGGGACAGCTGGCTACACCTTC.

V and J are TRBV4-1 and TRBJ1-2; D remains unclear. This CDR3 is 16 amino acids long. Trimming stripped 0 bases from V and 0 bases from J, with 11 bases between. Per the germline V gene, CDR1 is MGHRA and CDR2 is YSYEKL. In DNA form, the CDR3 reads TGCGCCAGCAGCCAAGAGATAACAGCTACTAACTATGGCTACACCTTC. This sequence encodes CASSQEITATNYGYTF.

This clone was seen just once. The chain uses TRBV5-1 and TRBJ1-1, with D hard to call. The germline V gene encodes CDR1 SGHRS and CDR2 YFSETQ. The V and J ends lost 5 bases and 1 base respectively, with 9 bases between them. The CDR3 contains 13 residues. In DNA form, the CDR3 reads TGCGCCAGCAGTCAGGCACGGAACACTGAAGCTTTCTTT. It translates to CASSQARNTEAFF.

The chain recombines TRBV25-1 with TRBJ1-6, with D perhaps TRBD1 (5 bases). The V end was cut by 6 bases, the J end by 4 bases, with 10 bases between. The CDR3 totals 14 residues. Per germline, CDR1 MGHDK and CDR2 SYGVNS. The CDR3 region is CASSPGTYNSPLHF. The CDR3 nucleotides read TGTGCCAGCAGCCCCGGGACTTATAATTCACCCCTCCACTTT.

The J gene is TRBJ1-3, the V gene TRBV30; D remains unclear. Germline V gives CDR1 GTSNPN, CDR2 SVGIG (reference sequence). The V and J ends lost 0 bases and 2 bases respectively, with 5 bases between them. There are 13 residues in the CDR3. As DNA, the CDR3 is TGTGCCTGGAGTGTAAAAACTGGAAACACCATATATTTT. It translates to CAWSVKTGNTIYF.

This clone has a handful of counts. V usage is TRBV6-6 and J usage is TRBJ2-1; unclear D gene. The CDR3 has 12 residues. Germline-derived CDR1 and CDR2 are MNHNY and SVGAGI (reference sequence). Trimming removed 5 bases at V and 9 bases at J, with 11 bases between. The CDR3, as DNA: TGTGCCAGCAGTAACACCCGGAGTGAGCAGTTCTTC. It specifies CASSNTRSEQFF.

This chain uses TRBV19 with TRBJ2-3; 7 nucleotides agree with TRBD1. The CDR3 is 13 amino acids. With V trimmed by 6 bases and J by 5 bases, 5 bases remained unmatched. CDR1 LNHDA and CDR2 SQIVND come from the germline V gene (reference sequence). This chain's CDR3 is CASRYQGVDTQYF. The CDR3 coding sequence is TGTGCCAGTAGATATCAGGGGGTAGATACGCAGTATTTT.